The 27 T cell receptor beta chains below were found in one sample sequenced in a study of graft-versus-host responses after intestinal transplantation (dated by TCRdb to the early 2020s). Library creation used the immunoSEQ multiplex PCR assay. The table was pulled from immuneACCESS by TCRdb, which kept in-frame rearrangements only. Such tables lose some clones; where checked, under half of the loss comes from unresolved V genes, and the rest has no known cause. Counted in this sample were tens of thousands of clones; around 94% of them appeared once. Around 0.52% of the sample is in the top ten clones. The input for sequencing was PBMCs, taken 156 days after intestinal transplant. The receptors stem from a human patient who received an intestinal transplant, so some T cells may come from the graft donor.

This chain connects TRBV2 to TRBJ2-7, with D unresolved. This CDR3 has 13 residues. Deletions cut 8 bases from V and 2 bases from J, with 13 bases between. Germline V lookup: CDR1 SNHLY, CDR2 FYNNEI. CDR3 sequence (DNA): TGTGCCAGCGTCGTCATATGGCCCTACGAGCAGTACTTC. Translated, it gives CASVVIWPYEQYF.

V and J are TRBV5-1 and TRBJ2-5; the match to TRBD2 covers 10 bases. Germline CDR1 reads SGHRS; CDR2 reads YFSETQ. Trimming removed 3 bases from V and 3 bases from J; junction bases left unmatched: 11. The CDR3 loop spans 17 amino acids. DNA for the CDR3: TGCGCCAGCAGCTCTGGGCTACTAGCGGGGTTAGAAGAGACCCAGTACTTC. It translates to CASSSGLLAGLEETQYF.

This rearrangement joins TRBV30 to TRBJ1-6; 9 bases map to TRBD1. CDR1 and CDR2 from the germline V gene are GTSNPN and SVGIG (reference sequence). The CDR3 contains 16 residues. V lost 4 bases, J lost 0 bases, and 4 bases stayed unmatched. In DNA, the CDR3 is TGTGCCTGGACGACAGGGGGTTACTCCTATAATTCACCCCTCCACTTT. This translates into CAWTTGGYSYNSPLHF.

CDR3 sequence (DNA): TGTGCCAGCAGCTTGGCTGGACAAATTCTTTCACCCCTCCACTTT. Its translation: CASSLAGQILSPLHF. This chain connects TRBV5-8 to TRBJ1-6, with D maybe TRBD1 (5 bases). The V end lost 0 bases, the J end lost 9 bases, and 13 bases lay between the germline ends. Per the germline V gene, CDR1 is SGHTS and CDR2 is YDEGEE. The CDR3 consists of 15 residues.

Remarks on this clone: Other DNA variants within this sample encode the same CDR3. J is TRBJ1-1 and V is TRBV19, with D unresolved. V was shortened by 1 base and J by 8 bases, with 8 bases between the two germline ends. Looked up from germline, CDR1 is LNHDA and CDR2 is SQIVND (reference sequence). This CDR3 is built from 12 residues. CDR3: CASSIGNTEAFF. In DNA, the CDR3 is TGTGCCAGTAGTATAGGGAATACCGAAGCTTTCTTT.

The CDR3 spells CASSAVGLGAFF. CDR3 sequence (DNA): TGTGCCAGCAGCGCGGTGGGTTTGGGAGCTTTCTTT. The rearrangement joins TRBV9 to TRBJ1-1, with D unclear. V was trimmed by 3 bases and J by 10 bases, leaving 13 bases between them. Germline V CDR1 and CDR2: SGDLS, YYNGEE. This CDR3 has 12 amino acids. Looking up the rest from reference TRBV9 and TRBJ1-1 gives the full variable domain: DSGVTQTPKHLITATGQRVTLRCSPRSGDLSVYWYQQSLDQGLQFLIQYYNGEERAKGNILERFSAQQFPDLHSELNLSSLELGDSALYFCASSAVGLGAFFGQGTRLTVV.

This clone has more than one count but fewer than ten. CDR3 coding DNA: TGCGCCAGCAGCCAAGCCGGGTTGGGACTCCTCGGCTCCTACGAGCAGTACTTC. This sequence encodes CASSQAGLGLLGSYEQYF. The genes are TRBV4-1 and TRBJ2-7; weak D call: TRBD2 (6 bases). CDR3 length equals 18 residues. The germline gives CDR1 MGHRA, CDR2 YSYEKL. Trimming cost V 1 base and J 0 bases, with 19 bases left between them.

The V call is TRBV30, the J call TRBJ2-3; the D gene could be TRBD1 or TRBD2 (6 bases each). Germline assignment: CDR1 GTSNPN and CDR2 SVGIG (reference sequence). V was trimmed by 0 bases and J by 3 bases, leaving 13 bases between them. This CDR3 contains 15 residues. The DNA for the CDR3 is TGTGCCTGGAGTGTAGGGACTGGGACAACAGATACGCAGTATTTT. Its protein product is CAWSVGTGTTDTQYF.

The chain carries TRBV29-1 and TRBJ2-1; D perhaps matches TRBD1 (6 bases). Trimming removed 6 bases from V and 8 bases from J, with 17 bases in between. The CDR3 covers 13 residues. CDR1 SQVTM and CDR2 ANQGSEA come from the germline V gene. CDR3 sequence reads: CSVAPLNRDEQFF. The CDR3 DNA follows: TGCAGCGTCGCTCCTCTGAACAGGGATGAGCAGTTCTTC.

The CDR3 sequence: CASSRTGRSNSPLHF. CDR3 coding DNA: TGTGCCAGCAGCAGGACAGGGCGTAGTAATTCACCCCTCCACTTT. V usage is TRBV6-5 and J usage is TRBJ1-6; 8 bases line up with TRBD1. This CDR3 spans 15 amino acids. Germline V gene sequence: CDR1 MNHEY, CDR2 SVGAGI. J was trimmed by 6 bases and V by 6 bases; bases with no gene match: 7.

This clone was detected only once. The CDR3 DNA reads TGTGCCAGCAGCTTGTCCGGGACAGCATACGAGCAGTACTTC. Encoded protein: CASSLSGTAYEQYF. The rearrangement uses TRBV5-4 and TRBJ2-7, with 7 bases fitting TRBD1. V lost 1 base and J lost 4; bases outside the gene matches: 5. Germline lookup yields CDR1 SGHNT and CDR2 YYREEE (reference sequence). The CDR3 sequence is 14 residues long.

The chain combines TRBV9 with TRBJ2-5, with 10 positions matching TRBD1. Germline CDR1 reads SGDLS; CDR2 reads YYNGEE. The V gene end was trimmed by 0 bases and the J gene end by 7 bases; junction bases not matched to a gene: 6. The CDR3 runs to 15 residues. CDR3 sequence reads: CASSVVAGQGRTQYF. DNA for the CDR3: TGTGCCAGCAGCGTAGTTGCGGGACAGGGGAGGACCCAGTACTTC.

The V call is TRBV20-1, the J call TRBJ1-2; TRBD1 is a possible D gene (6 bases). Germline CDR1 reads DFQATT; CDR2 reads SNEGSKA (reference sequence). The CDR3 is made up of 11 amino acids. Trimming shortened V by 8 bases and J by 1 base, and 8 bases separated the two germline ends. The CDR3 here is CSLDSNYGYTF. The DNA of the CDR3 is TGCAGTCTGGACAGTAACTATGGCTACACCTTC.

The V gene is TRBV7-9, the J gene TRBJ2-1, with a possible D match to TRBD1 (5 bases). The CDR3 spans 15 residues. Trimming shortened V by 1 base and J by 5 bases, and 12 bases separated the two germline ends. CDR1 is SEHNR, CDR2 FQNEAQ, per germline (reference sequence). This CDR3 is CASSLVIARDNEQFF. The CDR3 DNA reads as TGTGCCAGCAGCTTAGTGATAGCCAGGGACAATGAGCAGTTCTTC.

The chain uses TRBV5-1 and TRBJ2-5, with a possible D match to TRBD1 (6 bases). Trimming stripped 4 bases from V and 2 bases from J, with 12 bases between. CDR1 is SGHRS, CDR2 YFSETQ, per germline. The CDR3 is 14 residues long. CDR3 sequence reads: CASSKGDPQETQYF. In DNA form, the CDR3 reads TGCGCCAGCAGCAAGGGGGACCCTCAAGAGACCCAGTACTTC.

This sequence joins TRBV5-8 and TRBJ2-7; perhaps TRBD2 as D (5 bases). The CDR3 has 15 amino acids. The V end was cut by 0 bases, the J end by 0 bases, with 10 bases between. From germline, CDR1 is SGHTS and CDR2 YDEGEE. In DNA form, the CDR3 reads TGTGCCAGCAGCTTGGAGCCGGGATCCTCCTACGAGCAGTACTTC. This gives the protein CASSLEPGSSYEQYF.

The chain couples TRBV12-5 to TRBJ2-3; D not certain. There are 14 residues in the CDR3. With 2 bases removed from V and 0 bases from J, the gap between germline ends came to 6 bases. Germline loops: CDR1 LGHNT, CDR2 FRNRAP. CDR3 sequence reads: CASGLSTSTDTQYF. The CDR3 bases are TGTGCTAGTGGTTTGTCTACTAGCACAGATACGCAGTATTTT.

This chain connects TRBV5-1 to TRBJ2-4; maybe TRBD2 (5 bases). The V gene's germline CDR1 is SGHRS and CDR2 YFSETQ. V was trimmed by 3 bases and J by 7 bases, leaving 11 bases between them. CDR3 size: 13 residues. CDR3 residues: CASSWTQSNIQYF. The CDR3, as DNA: TGCGCCAGCAGCTGGACTCAATCCAACATTCAGTACTTC.

The chain carries TRBV18 and TRBJ1-2; TRBD1 might be the D (5 bases). The length of the CDR3 is 15 residues. Trimming took off 1 base at V and 4 bases at J, with 13 bases between the two ends. Looked up from germline, CDR1 is KGHSH and CDR2 is LQKENI. CDR3 DNA sequence: TGTGCCAGCTCACCACGGCCGGGGGTCTCCTATGGCTACACCTTC. Translating it yields CASSPRPGVSYGYTF.

The V call is TRBV5-6, the J call TRBJ1-2; a weak D match, TRBD1 (5 bases). The CDR3 has 15 amino acids. Trimming took off 0 bases at V and 7 bases at J, with 16 bases between the two ends. Germline V gene data show CDR1 as SGHDT and CDR2 as YYEEEE. CDR3 nucleotides: TGTGCCAGCAGCTTGGTTTCAGGGATAATCTCTGGCTACACCTTC. It is translated as CASSLVSGIISGYTF.

This sequence joins TRBV6-6 and TRBJ1-1; D is undetermined. The ends were cut back, 2 bases at V and 1 base at J, with 5 bases in the middle. Germline V gene lookup returns CDR1 MNHNY and CDR2 SVGAGI (reference sequence). The CDR3 contains 13 residues. CDR3 residues: CASSYGENTEAFF. For the CDR3, the DNA is TGTGCCAGCAGTTACGGGGAGAACACTGAAGCTTTCTTT.

V usage is TRBV19 and J usage is TRBJ2-7; D could derive from TRBD1 or TRBD2 (5 bases each). Trimming took 5 bases from V and 7 from J, leaving 18 bases between them. Germline values: CDR1 LNHDA, CDR2 SQIVND (reference sequence). This CDR3 has 14 amino acids. Written as DNA, the CDR3 is TGTGCCAGTAGTTTGCCAGGGAGTTCTCCTGAGCAGTACTTC. Its protein product is CASSLPGSSPEQYF.

This chain uses TRBV30 with TRBJ1-2; tentatively, D is TRBD1 (5 bases). Per germline, CDR1 GTSNPN and CDR2 SVGIG (reference sequence). This CDR3 comprises 12 residues. Trimming took off 1 base at V and 5 bases at J, with 8 bases between the two ends. CDR3 sequence reads: CAWSDKGYGYTF. The CDR3 nucleotides are TGTGCCTGGAGTGACAAGGGGTATGGCTACACCTTC.

This chain links TRBV4-1 with TRBJ1-5, with no clear D. Germline V gene lookup returns CDR1 MGHRA and CDR2 YSYEKL. The CDR3 is 16 residues long. Trimming shortened V by 1 base and J by 1 base, and 11 bases separated the two germline ends. This CDR3 reads CASSQAPRASNQPQHF. CDR3 bases: TGCGCCAGCAGCCAAGCCCCGAGGGCCAGCAATCAGCCCCAGCATTTT.

This chain links TRBV4-1 with TRBJ1-2, with TRBD1 matching 11 bases. This CDR3 spans 17 amino acids. The junction had 18 bases not matched to a gene; V was cut back by 7 bases and J by 8 bases. The germline gives CDR1 MGHRA, CDR2 YSYEKL. The CDR3 sequence is CASNNLYRTGGAGGYTF. CDR3 DNA sequence: TGCGCCAGCAACAACCTATACCGGACAGGGGGCGCGGGAGGCTACACCTTC.

The chain employs TRBV6-6 and TRBJ2-2; D gene unclear. This CDR3 is built from 16 residues. V was cut by 4 bases and J by 7 bases, with 19 bases left in between. Per germline, CDR1 MNHNY and CDR2 SVGAGI (reference sequence). The DNA for the CDR3 is TGTGCCAGCAGTTCCCCCGGCAGCCGGGTCCGCGGGGAGCTGTTTTTT. Protein product: CASSSPGSRVRGELFF.

The rearrangement joins TRBV28 to TRBJ2-5; tentatively, D is TRBD1 or TRBD2 (5 bases each). The CDR3 totals 17 residues. The V end lost 6 bases, the J end lost 5 bases, and 25 bases lay between the germline ends. CDR1 MDHEN and CDR2 SYDVKM come from the germline V gene. CDR3 amino acids: CASSSDSRDHPRETQYF. The DNA of the CDR3 is TGTGCCAGCAGCTCCGATTCCCGGGACCACCCTCGGGAGACCCAGTACTTC.